The present TCR beta chain was sequenced within a study of cytomegalovirus exposure and HLA in healthy donors. Study in general: In an earlier analysis, almost 120 million unique TCR beta sequences were found from some 200 million T cells.

As concerns this clone: No antigen is known for it.

Use of 60 Vbeta and 13 Jbeta primers characterized the PCR. The table came from immunoSEQ multiplex PCR; TCRdb's copy has only in-frame clones and leaves some out. The table includes around 200,000 clones, about three quarters detected once. The CDR3 covers 15 residues. V lost 1 base and J lost 9; bases outside the gene matches: 8. CDR1 is KGHSH, CDR2 LQKENI, per germline. Donors sampled were nominally healthy, though unrecorded immune exposures were likely. Study-level findings and limits: Later analysis suggested links between common viral pathogens and several top significant clusters. Earlier analysis looked at TCR beta V segments, and most were productive about 90% or about 30% of the time.

The clonotype was recovered from a man aged 35 to 55 in good health and CMV-seronegative. The sample comprised PBMCs. The V gene is TRBV18, the J gene TRBJ2-1; 8 nucleotides align to TRBD2. CDR3 amino acids: CASSPRRGEYGEQFF. For the CDR3, the DNA is TGTGCCAGCTCACCACGGCGGGGGGAGTACGGTGAGCAGTTCTTC.